This T cell receptor beta chain was captured by sequencing in a study of monozygotic twins with cystic fibrosis. Data came from immunoSEQ multiplex PCR; TCRdb stores just in-frame clones and leaves some out. The top ten clones hold 0.19% of a sample with approximately 36,000 clones, about 89% of them seen once. CDR3 size: 14 residues. J lost 8 bases, V lost 3 bases, and 7 bases had no gene match. Germline values: CDR1 SGHDN, CDR2 FVKESK. V usage is TRBV14 and J usage is TRBJ1-2, with 9 bases lining up with TRBD1. The clonotype was recovered from a boy younger than 10 with cystic fibrosis. Sequencing was carried out using blood. Here the CDR3 DNA reads TGTGCCAGCAGCCATCGGTTACAGGGGGCCGGCTACACCTTC. It yields the protein CASSHRLQGAGYTF. Complete variable domain (other parts from reference TRBV14 and TRBJ1-2): EAGVTQFPSHSVIEKGQTVTLRCDPISGHDNLYWYRRVMGKEIKFLLHFVKESKQDESGMPNNRFLAERTGGTYSTLKVQPAELEDSGVYFCASSHRLQGAGYTFGSGTRLTVV.